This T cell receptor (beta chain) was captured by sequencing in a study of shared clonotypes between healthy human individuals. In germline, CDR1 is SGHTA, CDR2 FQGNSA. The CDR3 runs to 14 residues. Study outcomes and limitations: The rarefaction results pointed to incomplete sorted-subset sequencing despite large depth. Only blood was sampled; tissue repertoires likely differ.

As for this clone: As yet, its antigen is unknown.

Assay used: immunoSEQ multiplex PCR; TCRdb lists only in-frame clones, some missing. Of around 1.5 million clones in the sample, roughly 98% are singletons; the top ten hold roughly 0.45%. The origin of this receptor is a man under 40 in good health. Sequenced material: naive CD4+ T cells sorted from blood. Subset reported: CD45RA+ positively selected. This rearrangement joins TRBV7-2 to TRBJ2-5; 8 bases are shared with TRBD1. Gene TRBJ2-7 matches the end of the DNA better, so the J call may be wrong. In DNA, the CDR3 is TGTGCCAGCAGCCCGGACAGGGTTCCCGGCGAGCAGTACTTC. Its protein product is CASSPDRVPGEQYF.